The clone carrying this T cell receptor beta chain was detected a few times. Its antigen is not identified. This CDR3 is built from 18 residues. J gave up 7 bases and V 1 base, and 12 bases lay outside the gene matches. Per germline, CDR1 KGHSY and CDR2 FQNENV. The sample comes from a study of T cell clonotyping in hematopoietic cell transplantation. General study results and limits: Pathologically expanded recipient clonotypes increased progressively from day 30 to day 180 as diversity fell.

This table comes from immunoSEQ multiplex PCR, and its TCRdb copy is limited to in-frame clones, with some not included. The table includes approximately 10,000 clones, over 75% detected once. The source was peripheral blood mononuclear cells, collected 180 days after allogeneic stem cell transplant. This chain links TRBV16 with TRBJ1-5, with TRBD1 matching over 11 bases. This receptor was identified in a female patient aged 50-59 years who had an allogeneic stem cell transplant from a related donor, so the T cells may come from the graft donor. Some clones in this sample may be carry-over from other donors' samples. Here the CDR3 DNA reads TGTGCCAGCAGCCAATTTCCCCCTGGACAGGGGGCCGGGCAGCCCCAGCATTTT. Translated, it gives CASSQFPPGQGAGQPQHF.